This entry lists 30 T cell receptor beta chains sequenced from one sample in a study of blood T cell repertoires in COVID-19. Method: immunoSEQ multiplex PCR; TCRdb's copy keeps in-frame clones and lacks some. This sample yields some 230,000 clones, of which about 79% are seen a single time; approximately 1.3% belongs to the top ten. The sequenced material came from PBMCs or T cells enriched from blood (not recorded which). These receptors all stem from a woman between 35 and 50 years old with acute COVID-19.

The rearrangement links TRBV9 to TRBJ2-1, with D possibly being TRBD2 (6 bases). V dropped 0 bases and J dropped 7 bases, with 20 bases sitting between them. This CDR3 region has 17 residues. CDR1 and CDR2 (germline): SGDLS, YYNGEE. The CDR3, as DNA: TGTGCCAGCAGCGTAGAGGGGAGTGTGGGGGAGGTTAATGAGCAGTTCTTC. As protein: CASSVEGSVGEVNEQFF.

The chain joins TRBV10-2 to TRBJ1-6; D perhaps matches TRBD1 (6 bases). Germline values: CDR1 WSHSY, CDR2 SAAADI. V lost 8 bases to trimming and J lost 5 bases, with 10 bases between them. This CDR3 is built from 13 residues. In DNA, the CDR3 is TGCGCCAGCTGGCCAGGGGATAATTCACCCCTCCACTTT. Translating it yields CASWPGDNSPLHF.

This clone was counted a single time. The chain carries TRBV7-9 and TRBJ2-3; D gene unclear. This CDR3 contains 13 residues. Germline-derived CDR1 and CDR2 are SEHNR and FQNEAQ (reference sequence). Trimming took off 2 bases at V and 7 bases at J, with 10 bases between the two ends. The CDR3 bases are TGTGCCAGCAGCTTAATGGATGGGCATACGCAGTATTTT. Its translation: CASSLMDGHTQYF.

The V gene is TRBV2, the J gene TRBJ1-5; D gene unclear. The V end lost 4 bases, the J end lost 4 bases, and 8 bases lay between the germline ends. The CDR3 runs to 13 residues. Germline CDR1 reads SNHLY; CDR2 reads FYNNEI. CDR3 coding DNA: TGTGCCAGCAGTGGCTCAGAAAATCAGCCCCAGCATTTT. Translated, it gives CASSGSENQPQHF.

The V call is TRBV7-9, the J call TRBJ2-7; no firm D call. Germline CDR1 reads SEHNR; CDR2 reads FQNEAQ (reference sequence). Trimming shortened V by 5 bases and J by 3 bases, and 5 bases separated the two germline ends. CDR3 length equals 11 residues. CDR3 sequence reads: CASSPNYEQYF. CDR3 sequence (DNA): TGTGCCAGCAGCCCAAACTACGAGCAGTACTTC.

The rearrangement links TRBV30 to TRBJ2-2, with TRBD1 matching over 7 bases. Looked up from germline, CDR1 is GTSNPN and CDR2 is SVGIG (reference sequence). The CDR3 length is 14 residues. The junction had 9 bases not matched to a gene; V was cut back by 7 bases and J by 4 bases. The CDR3 bases are TGTGCCTTCACGGACAGGTTCGCCACCGGGGAGCTGTTTTTT. Protein product: CAFTDRFATGELFF.

This clone has ten or more counts. The CDR3 sequence: CASSVTGNTEAFF. CDR3 nucleotides: TGTGCCAGCAGCGTGACAGGGAACACTGAAGCTTTCTTT. The V gene is TRBV9, the J gene TRBJ1-1, with D possibly matching TRBD1 (6 bases). CDR3 length: 13 amino acids. Per the germline V gene, CDR1 is SGDLS and CDR2 is YYNGEE. Trimming took off 2 bases at V and 1 base at J, with 6 bases between the two ends.

The V and J genes are TRBV18 and TRBJ2-6; TRBD2 aligns across 7 bases. CDR3 length equals 17 residues. Germline lookup yields CDR1 KGHSH and CDR2 LQKENI. V lost 5 bases, J lost 2 bases, and 9 bases stayed unmatched. CDR3 in amino acids: CASSSSGLGPGANVLTF. The DNA of the CDR3 is TGTGCCAGCTCATCTAGCGGATTGGGCCCTGGGGCCAACGTCCTGACTTTC. Complete variable domain (other parts from reference TRBV18 and TRBJ2-6): NAGVMQNPRHLVRRRGQEARLRCSPMKGHSHVYWYRQLPEEGLKFMVYLQKENIIDESGMPKERFSAEFPKEGPSILRIQQVVRGDSAAYFCASSSSGLGPGANVLTFGAGSRLTVL.

This clone was seen only a few times. The chain links TRBV7-2 to TRBJ1-1; D is perhaps TRBD1 (6 bases). Trimming took off 1 base at V and 3 bases at J, with 12 bases between the two ends. The CDR3 is made up of 15 amino acids. The germline V gene encodes CDR1 SGHTA and CDR2 FQGNSA. The CDR3 is CASSLDWGQDTEAFF. As DNA, the CDR3 is TGTGCCAGCAGCTTAGATTGGGGGCAGGACACTGAAGCTTTCTTT.

The chain uses TRBV28 and TRBJ1-1; D unclear. Deletions cut 6 bases from V and 1 base from J, with 15 bases between. CDR3 length equals 15 residues. The germline gives CDR1 MDHEN, CDR2 SYDVKM. CDR3 in DNA: TGTGCCAGCAGCCTGACGACTACACGGAACACTGAAGCTTTCTTT. It is translated as CASSLTTTRNTEAFF.

The chain combines TRBV18 with TRBJ2-7, with 7 bases fitting TRBD1. The CDR3 spans 14 residues. After removal of 3 bases from V and 3 bases from J, the junction contained 5 bases not matched to a gene. From germline, CDR1 is KGHSH and CDR2 LQKENI. The CDR3 region is CASSPGQPIYEQYF. CDR3 nucleotide sequence: TGTGCCAGCTCACCGGGACAGCCAATCTACGAGCAGTACTTC.

The chain recombines TRBV7-6 with TRBJ1-1; possibly TRBD1 for D (6 bases). This CDR3 region has 14 residues. The V gene lost 5 bases and the J gene lost 0 bases, with 10 bases spanning the gap. Germline V gene sequence: CDR1 SGHVS, CDR2 FNYEAQ. CDR3 coding DNA: TGTGCCAGCAGCCCGGACAGCATGAACACTGAAGCTTTCTTT. It specifies CASSPDSMNTEAFF.

The chain carries TRBV19 and TRBJ1-6; 11 bases are shared with TRBD1. CDR1 and CDR2 (germline): LNHDA, SQIVND (reference sequence). The CDR3 consists of 16 residues. The ends lost 6 bases at V and 7 bases at J; junction bases unmatched: 8. The CDR3 sequence is CASSPPGTGGNSPLHF. CDR3 bases: TGTGCCAGTAGCCCGCCCGGGACAGGGGGAAATTCACCCCTCCACTTT.

The chain is built from TRBV3-1 (or the pseudogene TRBV3-2) and TRBJ1-1; possible D gene TRBD1, 5 bases. This CDR3 spans 14 amino acids. The germline V and J ends were trimmed by 0 bases and 5 bases, with 10 bases remaining between them. The V gene's germline CDR1 is LGHDT and CDR2 YNNKEL (reference sequence). CDR3 DNA: TGTGCCAGCAGCCAAGACGGGGGTAGGACTGAAGCTTTCTTT. This sequence encodes CASSQDGGRTEAFF.

This clone was seen only a few times. The rearrangement uses TRBV3-1 (or the pseudogene TRBV3-2) and TRBJ1-5; D possibly corresponds to TRBD1 (5 bases). Germline CDR1 and CDR2: LGHDT and YNNKEL (reference sequence). This CDR3 has 14 amino acids. The V and J ends lost 1 base and 4 bases respectively, with 8 bases between them. The DNA for the CDR3 is TGTGCCAGCAGCCAAGCAGGGTTTAATCAGCCCCAGCATTTT. Protein product: CASSQAGFNQPQHF.

The chain couples TRBV7-2 to TRBJ1-5; 7 bases agree with TRBD1. Germline V CDR1 and CDR2: SGHTA, FQGNSA. The CDR3 runs to 16 residues. The V gene end was trimmed by 5 bases and the J gene end by 0 bases; junction bases not matched to a gene: 7. The CDR3 DNA reads as TGTGCCAGCAGCCCCCCCGGGACAGATAGCAATCAGCCCCAGCATTTT. Translation gives CASSPPGTDSNQPQHF. Based on the CDR3 plus reference TRBV7-2 and TRBJ1-5, the full variable domain is GAGVSQSPSNKVTEKGKDVELRCDPISGHTALYWYRQSLGQGLEFLIYFQGNSAPDKSGLPSDRFSAERTGGSVSTLTIQRTQQEDSAVYLCASSPPGTDSNQPQHFGDGTRLSIL.

J is TRBJ1-2 and V is TRBV28; no definite D call. V was pared by 6 bases and J by 8 bases, with 16 bases between. This CDR3 contains 13 residues. CDR1 MDHEN and CDR2 SYDVKM come from the germline V gene. CDR3 nucleotides: TGTGCCAGCAGCCTGATTGACACTCCCGGCTACACCTTC. The encoded protein is CASSLIDTPGYTF.

This clone has a handful of counts. The rearrangement joins TRBV28 to TRBJ1-1; a weak D match, TRBD1 (6 bases). From germline, CDR1 is MDHEN and CDR2 SYDVKM. Between the trimmed V and J ends, which lost 6 bases and 4 bases, there was a span of 15 bases. The CDR3 contains 14 residues. The CDR3 spells CASSTTQGSTEAFF. CDR3 sequence (DNA): TGTGCCAGCAGCACTACACAGGGTTCCACTGAAGCTTTCTTT.

This clone turned up a few times. The chain recombines TRBV11-2 with TRBJ1-1, with D tentatively TRBD1 (5 bases). Looked up from germline, CDR1 is SGHAT and CDR2 is FQNNGV. With 5 bases removed from V and 2 bases from J, the gap between germline ends came to 12 bases. The CDR3 consists of 14 residues. The CDR3 nucleotides read TGTGCCAGCAGCCTCCAGGGCGGAAACACTGAAGCTTTCTTT. It codes for CASSLQGGNTEAFF.

This clone was detected once. This chain uses TRBV27 with TRBJ1-1, with 7 bases identical to TRBD1. CDR1 and CDR2 from the germline V gene are MNHEY and SMNVEV (reference sequence). This CDR3 is built from 14 residues. With V trimmed by 3 bases and J by 3 bases, 4 bases remained unmatched. The CDR3, as DNA: TGTGCCAGCAGTTTTGACAGGGATTACACTGAAGCTTTCTTT. Protein product: CASSFDRDYTEAFF.

The sample holds a few counts of this clone. This rearrangement joins TRBV3-1 (or the pseudogene TRBV3-2) to TRBJ2-7, with TRBD1 matching over 9 bases. Germline V gene lookup returns CDR1 LGHDT and CDR2 YNNKEL (reference sequence). The CDR3 length is 16 residues. J gave up 1 base and V 0 bases, and 4 bases lay outside the gene matches. DNA of the CDR3: TGTGCCAGCAGCCAAGAGCCCGGGACAGGGTCCTACGAGCAGTACTTC. It specifies CASSQEPGTGSYEQYF.

The rearrangement joins TRBV28 to TRBJ1-3; D is undetermined. The V gene's germline CDR1 is MDHEN and CDR2 SYDVKM. The CDR3 length is 14 residues. The V gene lost 2 bases and the J gene lost 4 bases, with 9 bases spanning the gap. CDR3 in amino acids: CASSLNSLGNTIYF. In nucleotides, the CDR3 is TGTGCCAGCAGTTTAAACTCCTTGGGAAACACCATATATTTT.

J is TRBJ2-3 and V is TRBV11-2; no clear D. Trimming pared 2 bases from V and 7 bases from J, leaving 7 bases between. The germline V gene encodes CDR1 SGHAT and CDR2 FQNNGV. The CDR3 consists of 12 residues. This CDR3 reads CASSLFANTQYF. The CDR3, as DNA: TGTGCCAGCAGCTTATTTGCGAATACGCAGTATTTT.

The count of this clone is one. The chain has TRBV5-4 and TRBJ2-2, with 9 bases lining up with TRBD1. The trim removed 4 bases at V and 7 bases at J, leaving 8 bases unmatched. CDR3 length equals 15 residues. The germline CDR1 and CDR2 sequences are SGHNT and YYREEE (reference sequence). The CDR3 reads CASSIPGQGGGELFF. As DNA, the CDR3 is TGTGCCAGCAGCATTCCGGGACAGGGAGGCGGGGAGCTGTTTTTT. Looking up the rest from reference TRBV5-4 and TRBJ2-2 gives the full variable domain: ETGVTQSPTHLIKTRGQQVTLRCSSQSGHNTVSWYQQALGQGPQFIFQYYREEENGRGNFPPRFSGLQFPNYSSELNVNALELDDSALYLCASSIPGQGGGELFFGEGSRLTVL.

J is TRBJ2-1 and V is TRBV7-8; D is perhaps TRBD1 (6 bases). Looked up from germline, CDR1 is SGHVS and CDR2 is FQNEAQ. V was cut by 6 bases and J by 6 bases, with 15 bases left in between. The CDR3 sequence is 14 residues long. The CDR3 sequence is CASSFRGYLNEQFF. The CDR3 DNA reads as TGTGCCAGCAGTTTCAGGGGCTACCTCAATGAGCAGTTCTTC.

The chain is built from TRBV19 and TRBJ2-3; 7 nucleotides agree with TRBD1. This CDR3 contains 15 residues. Per germline, CDR1 LNHDA and CDR2 SQIVND (reference sequence). With 7 bases clipped from V and 0 bases from J, the junction kept 7 bases outside the gene matches. DNA of the CDR3: TGTGCCAGTAAACGGTGGGACAGTAGCACAGATACGCAGTATTTT. Residues: CASKRWDSSTDTQYF.

DNA for the CDR3: TGCGCCAGCAGCAGGGGCAGGGGAGGGCAAGAGACCCAGTACTTC. Translation gives CASSRGRGGQETQYF. The chain has TRBV5-1 and TRBJ2-5, with D tentatively TRBD2 (7 bases). CDR3 length: 15 amino acids. The V end was cut by 4 bases, the J end by 2 bases, with 15 bases between. Germline CDR1 SGHRS, CDR2 YFSETQ.

The chain employs TRBV30 and TRBJ1-2, with D maybe TRBD1 (5 bases). Germline values: CDR1 GTSNPN, CDR2 SVGIG (reference sequence). V lost 3 bases and J 4 bases, leaving 9 bases between the germline ends. This CDR3 spans 12 amino acids. This CDR3 reads CAWRRGSYGYTF. The CDR3 region has the DNA TGTGCCTGGAGGCGGGGCTCCTATGGCTACACCTTC.

The chain is built from TRBV5-1 and TRBJ1-1; D is unresolved. Germline values: CDR1 SGHRS, CDR2 YFSETQ. V lost 2 bases and J lost 4, with 12 bases in between. The CDR3 totals 14 residues. The CDR3 region has the DNA TGCGCCAGCAGCTTCGAGGGTTCCAGCACTGAAGCTTTCTTT. Protein product: CASSFEGSSTEAFF.

The CDR3 nucleotides read TGTGCCAGCAGATTTTTTCGGGATACGCAGTATTTT. Its translation: CASRFFRDTQYF. The chain couples TRBV7-9 to TRBJ2-3; D is unclear. With 6 bases removed from V and 6 bases from J, the gap between germline ends came to 10 bases. Germline V gene data show CDR1 as SEHNR and CDR2 as FQNEAQ (reference sequence). The CDR3 loop spans 12 amino acids.